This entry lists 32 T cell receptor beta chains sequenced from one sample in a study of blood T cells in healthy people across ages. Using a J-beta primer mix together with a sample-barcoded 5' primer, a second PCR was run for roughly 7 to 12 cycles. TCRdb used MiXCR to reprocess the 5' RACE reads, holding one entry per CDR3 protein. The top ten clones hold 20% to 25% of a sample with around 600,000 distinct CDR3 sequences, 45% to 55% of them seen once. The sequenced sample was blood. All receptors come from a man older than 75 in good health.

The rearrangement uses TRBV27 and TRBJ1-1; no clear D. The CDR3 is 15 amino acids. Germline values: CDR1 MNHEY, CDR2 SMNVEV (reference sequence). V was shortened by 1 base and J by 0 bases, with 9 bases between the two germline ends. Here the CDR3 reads CASSLWKPMNTEAFF. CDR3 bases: TGTGCCAGCAGTTTATGGAAACCTATGAACACTGAAGCTTTCTTT.

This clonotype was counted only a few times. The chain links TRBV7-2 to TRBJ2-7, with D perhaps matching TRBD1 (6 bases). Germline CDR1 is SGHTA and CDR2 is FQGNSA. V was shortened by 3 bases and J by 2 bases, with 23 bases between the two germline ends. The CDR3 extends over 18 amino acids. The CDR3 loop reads CASSFPTGRPSRAYEQYF. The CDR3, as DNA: TGTGCCAGCAGCTTTCCGACAGGTAGGCCCTCCCGAGCCTACGAGCAGTACTTC.

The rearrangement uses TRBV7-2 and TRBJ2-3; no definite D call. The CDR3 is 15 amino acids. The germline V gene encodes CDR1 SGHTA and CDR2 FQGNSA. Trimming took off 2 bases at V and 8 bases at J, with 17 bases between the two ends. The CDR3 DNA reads TGTGCCAGCAGCTTACGACACATCGGAACGGGTACGCAGTATTTT. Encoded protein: CASSLRHIGTGTQYF. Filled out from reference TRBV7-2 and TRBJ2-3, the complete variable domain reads GAGVSQSPSNKVTEKGKDVELRCDPISGHTALYWYRQSLGQGLEFLIYFQGNSAPDKSGLPSDRFSAERTGGSVSTLTIQRTQQEDSAVYLCASSLRHIGTGTQYFGPGTRLTVL.

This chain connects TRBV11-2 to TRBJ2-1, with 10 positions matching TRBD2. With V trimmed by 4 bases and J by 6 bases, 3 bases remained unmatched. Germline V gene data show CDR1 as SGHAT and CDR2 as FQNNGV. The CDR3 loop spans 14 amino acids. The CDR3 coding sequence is TGTGCCAGCAGCTGGGCTAGCGGGAGCAATGAGCAGTTCTTC. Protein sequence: CASSWASGSNEQFF.

In nucleotides, the CDR3 is TGTGCCAGCCGACAGCCGTCTGGGAAACTGTTTTTT. Its translation: CASRQPSGKLFF. The chain has TRBV28 and TRBJ1-4; D might be TRBD1 (5 bases). From germline, CDR1 is MDHEN and CDR2 SYDVKM. Trimming took 8 bases from V and 11 from J, leaving 15 bases between them. The CDR3 consists of 12 residues.

The CDR3 region is CASSQTGGDLNSFGSYEQYF. The DNA for the CDR3 is TGTGCCAGCAGCCAAACGGGAGGGGACCTAAACTCATTCGGCTCCTACGAGCAGTACTTC. This chain links TRBV4-2 with TRBJ2-7; TRBD2 matches 8 bases. The germline gives CDR1 LGHNA, CDR2 YNFKEQ. Trimming removed 2 bases from V and 0 bases from J; junction bases left unmatched: 18. The CDR3 runs to 20 residues.

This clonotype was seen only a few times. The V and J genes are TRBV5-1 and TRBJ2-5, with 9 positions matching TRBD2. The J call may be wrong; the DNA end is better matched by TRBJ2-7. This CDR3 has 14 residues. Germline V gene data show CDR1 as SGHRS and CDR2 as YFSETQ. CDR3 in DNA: TGCGCCAGCAGCTTGAGTCTAGCGGGAAGCGAGCAGTACTTC. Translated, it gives CASSLSLAGSEQYF.

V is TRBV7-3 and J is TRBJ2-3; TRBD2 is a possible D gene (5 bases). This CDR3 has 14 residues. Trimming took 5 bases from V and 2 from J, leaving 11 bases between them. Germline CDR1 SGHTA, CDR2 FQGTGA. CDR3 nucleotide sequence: TGTGCCAGCAGCCCCGAGGGCCTCACAGATACGCAGTATTTT. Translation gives CASSPEGLTDTQYF.

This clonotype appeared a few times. CDR3 protein: CASSQGAGPSYEQYF. The DNA for the CDR3 is TGCGCCAGCAGCCAAGGCGCTGGACCCTCCTACGAGCAGTACTTC. J is TRBJ2-7 and V is TRBV4-1; D unclear. Between the trimmed V and J ends, which lost 1 base and 0 bases, there was a span of 10 bases. Looked up from germline, CDR1 is MGHRA and CDR2 is YSYEKL. The CDR3 spans 15 residues.

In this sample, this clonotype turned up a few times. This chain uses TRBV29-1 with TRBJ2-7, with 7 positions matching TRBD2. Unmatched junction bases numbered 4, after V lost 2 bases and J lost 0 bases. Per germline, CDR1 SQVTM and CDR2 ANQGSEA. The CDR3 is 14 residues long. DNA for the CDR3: TGCAGCGTTGAAACTAGCGCCAACTCCTACGAGCAGTACTTC. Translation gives CSVETSANSYEQYF.

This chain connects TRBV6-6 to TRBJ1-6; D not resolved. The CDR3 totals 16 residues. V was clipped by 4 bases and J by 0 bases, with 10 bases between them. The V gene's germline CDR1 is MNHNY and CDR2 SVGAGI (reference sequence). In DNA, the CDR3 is TGTGCCAGCAGTTGGAGGACTAGCTCCTATAATTCACCCCTCCACTTT. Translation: CASSWRTSSYNSPLHF.

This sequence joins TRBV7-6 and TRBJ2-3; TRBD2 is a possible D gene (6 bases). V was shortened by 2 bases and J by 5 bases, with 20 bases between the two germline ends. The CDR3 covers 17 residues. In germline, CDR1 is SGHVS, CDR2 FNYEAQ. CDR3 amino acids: CASSLRDRAGWRDTQYF. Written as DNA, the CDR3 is TGTGCCAGCAGCTTAAGGGATCGCGCGGGGTGGAGAGATACGCAGTATTTT.

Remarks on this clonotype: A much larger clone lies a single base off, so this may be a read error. CDR3 nucleotides: TGTGCCAGCAGTTACCGACACGGCGTAGGCACAGATACGCAGTATTTT. It specifies CASSYRHGVGTDTQYF. V usage is TRBV6-6 and J usage is TRBJ2-3; D uncertain. The germline gives CDR1 MNHNY, CDR2 SVGAGI (reference sequence). The CDR3 has 16 residues. Trimming pared 2 bases from V and 1 base from J, leaving 13 bases between.

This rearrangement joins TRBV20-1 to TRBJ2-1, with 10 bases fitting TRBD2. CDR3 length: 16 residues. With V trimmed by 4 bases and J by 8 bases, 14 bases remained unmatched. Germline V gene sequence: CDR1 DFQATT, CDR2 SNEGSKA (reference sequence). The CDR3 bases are TGCAGTGCTAAGTACACAAGCGGGAGGGCCGGGGATGAGCAGTTCTTC. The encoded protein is CSAKYTSGRAGDEQFF.

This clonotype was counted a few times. CDR3 amino acids: CATMPGFSDTQYF. The CDR3 nucleotides are TGTGCCACCATGCCGGGGTTCTCAGATACGCAGTATTTT. The J gene is TRBJ2-3, the V gene TRBV10-3; tentatively, D is TRBD2 (5 bases). Trimming removed 10 bases at V and 4 bases at J, with 15 bases between. From germline, CDR1 is ENHRY and CDR2 SYGVKD. The CDR3 is 13 amino acids.

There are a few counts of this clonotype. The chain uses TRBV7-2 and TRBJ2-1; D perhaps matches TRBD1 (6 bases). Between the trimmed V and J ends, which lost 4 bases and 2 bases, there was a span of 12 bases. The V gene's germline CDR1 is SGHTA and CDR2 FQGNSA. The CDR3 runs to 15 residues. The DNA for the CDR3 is TGTGCCAGCAGCTCAGCCGGGACAACCTACAATGAGCAGTTCTTC. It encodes CASSSAGTTYNEQFF.

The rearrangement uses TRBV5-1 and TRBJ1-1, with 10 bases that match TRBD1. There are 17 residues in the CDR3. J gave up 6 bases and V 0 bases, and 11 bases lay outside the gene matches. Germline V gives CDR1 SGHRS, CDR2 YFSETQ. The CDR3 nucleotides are TGCGCCAGCAGCTTGGCCCCCGTGGACAGGGGGAGGGCTGAAGCTTTCTTT. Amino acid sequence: CASSLAPVDRGRAEAFF. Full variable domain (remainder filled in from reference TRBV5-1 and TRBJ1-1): KAGVTQTPRYLIKTRGQQVTLSCSPISGHRSVSWYQQTPGQGLQFLFEYFSETQRNKGNFPGRFSGRQFSNSRSEMNVSTLELGDSALYLCASSLAPVDRGRAEAFFGQGTRLTVV.

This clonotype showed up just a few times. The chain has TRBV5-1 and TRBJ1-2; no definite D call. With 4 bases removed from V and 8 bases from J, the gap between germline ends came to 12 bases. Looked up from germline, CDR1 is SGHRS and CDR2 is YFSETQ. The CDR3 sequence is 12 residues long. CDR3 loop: CASSAAFGGYTF. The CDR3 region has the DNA TGCGCCAGCAGCGCAGCCTTTGGCGGCTACACCTTC. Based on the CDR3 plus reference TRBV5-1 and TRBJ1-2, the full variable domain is KAGVTQTPRYLIKTRGQQVTLSCSPISGHRSVSWYQQTPGQGLQFLFEYFSETQRNKGNFPGRFSGRQFSNSRSEMNVSTLELGDSALYLCASSAAFGGYTFGSGTRLTVV.

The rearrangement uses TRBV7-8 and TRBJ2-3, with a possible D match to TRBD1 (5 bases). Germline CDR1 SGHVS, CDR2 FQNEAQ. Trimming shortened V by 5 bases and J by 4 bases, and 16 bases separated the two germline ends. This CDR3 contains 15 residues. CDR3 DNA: TGTGCCAGCAGCCCCGCCGCAGGGATCCCAGATACGCAGTATTTT. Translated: CASSPAAGIPDTQYF.

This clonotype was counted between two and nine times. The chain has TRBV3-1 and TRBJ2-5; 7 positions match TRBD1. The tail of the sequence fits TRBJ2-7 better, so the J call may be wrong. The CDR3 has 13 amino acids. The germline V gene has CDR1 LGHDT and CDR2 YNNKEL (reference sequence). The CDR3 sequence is CASSQRQGSEQYF. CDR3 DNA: TGTGCCAGCAGCCAGAGACAGGGATCCGAGCAGTACTTC.

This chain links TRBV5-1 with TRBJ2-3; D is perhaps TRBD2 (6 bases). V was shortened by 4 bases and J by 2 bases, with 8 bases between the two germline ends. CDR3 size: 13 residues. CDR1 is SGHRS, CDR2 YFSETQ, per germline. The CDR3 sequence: CASSAGLTDTQYF. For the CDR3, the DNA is TGCGCCAGCAGCGCGGGACTCACAGATACGCAGTATTTT.

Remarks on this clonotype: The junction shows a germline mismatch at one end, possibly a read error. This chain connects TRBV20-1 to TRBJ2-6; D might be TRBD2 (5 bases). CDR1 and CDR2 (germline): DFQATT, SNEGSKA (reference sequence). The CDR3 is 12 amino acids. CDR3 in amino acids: CIASPGANVLTF. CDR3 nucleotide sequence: TGCATTGCTAGCCCTGGGGCCAACGTCCTGACTTTC.

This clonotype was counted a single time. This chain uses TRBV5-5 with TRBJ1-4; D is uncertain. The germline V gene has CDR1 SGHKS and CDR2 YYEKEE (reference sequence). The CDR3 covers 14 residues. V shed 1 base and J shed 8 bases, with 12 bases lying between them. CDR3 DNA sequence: TGTGCCAGCAGCTTGAGGCTTACAAGGGAAAAACTGTTTTTT. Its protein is CASSLRLTREKLFF. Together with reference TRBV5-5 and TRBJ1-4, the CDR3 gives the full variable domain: DAGVTQSPTHLIKTRGQQVTLRCSPISGHKSVSWYQQVLGQGPQFIFQYYEKEERGRGNFPDRFSARQFPNYSSELNVNALLLGDSALYLCASSLRLTREKLFFGSGTQLSVL.

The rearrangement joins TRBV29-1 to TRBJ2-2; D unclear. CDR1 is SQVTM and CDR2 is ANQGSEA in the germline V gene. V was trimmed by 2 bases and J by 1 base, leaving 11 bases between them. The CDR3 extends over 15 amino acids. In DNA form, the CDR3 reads TGCAGCGTTGAATCAAGGGAAGGGAACACCGGGGAGCTGTTTTTT. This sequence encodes CSVESREGNTGELFF.

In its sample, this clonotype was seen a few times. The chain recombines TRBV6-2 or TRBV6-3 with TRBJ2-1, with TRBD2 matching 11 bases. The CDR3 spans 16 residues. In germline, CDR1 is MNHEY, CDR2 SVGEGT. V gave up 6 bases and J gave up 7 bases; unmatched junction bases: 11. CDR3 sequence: CASSSSLAGGPNEQFF. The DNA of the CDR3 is TGTGCCAGCAGCTCCTCCCTAGCGGGGGGTCCTAATGAGCAGTTCTTC.

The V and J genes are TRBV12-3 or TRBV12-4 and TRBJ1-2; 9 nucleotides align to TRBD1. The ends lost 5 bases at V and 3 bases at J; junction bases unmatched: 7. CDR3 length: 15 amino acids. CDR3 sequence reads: CASSHTQGAHYGYTF. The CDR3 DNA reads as TGTGCCAGCAGTCACACACAGGGGGCCCACTATGGCTACACCTTC.

The CDR3 DNA reads as TGTGCCAGCACAGGCCAGCGCTCCTACAATGAGCAGTTCTTC. Translating it yields CASTGQRSYNEQFF. The J gene is TRBJ2-1, the V gene TRBV2; no firm D call. The germline CDR1 and CDR2 sequences are SNHLY and FYNNEI. The CDR3 runs 14 residues. V lost 7 bases and J 0 bases, leaving 10 bases between the germline ends.

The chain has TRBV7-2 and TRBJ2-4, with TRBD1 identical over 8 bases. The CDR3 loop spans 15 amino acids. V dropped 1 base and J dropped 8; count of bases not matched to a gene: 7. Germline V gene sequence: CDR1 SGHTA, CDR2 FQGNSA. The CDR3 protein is CASSLEARGLDIQYF. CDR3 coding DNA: TGTGCCAGCAGCTTAGAGGCCAGGGGGCTGGACATTCAGTACTTC.

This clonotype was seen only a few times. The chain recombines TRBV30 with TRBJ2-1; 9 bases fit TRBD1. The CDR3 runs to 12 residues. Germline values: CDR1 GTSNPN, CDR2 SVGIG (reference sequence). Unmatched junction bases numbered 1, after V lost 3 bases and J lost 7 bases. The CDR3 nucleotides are TGTGCCTGGAGGGACAGGGGAAATGAGCAGTTCTTC. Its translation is CAWRDRGNEQFF.

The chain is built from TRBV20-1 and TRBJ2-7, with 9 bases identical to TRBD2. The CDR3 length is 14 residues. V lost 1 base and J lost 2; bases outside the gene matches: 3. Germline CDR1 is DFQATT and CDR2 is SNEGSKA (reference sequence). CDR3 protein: CSARAGGRAYEQYF. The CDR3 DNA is TGCAGTGCTAGAGCAGGCGGGAGGGCCTACGAGCAGTACTTC.

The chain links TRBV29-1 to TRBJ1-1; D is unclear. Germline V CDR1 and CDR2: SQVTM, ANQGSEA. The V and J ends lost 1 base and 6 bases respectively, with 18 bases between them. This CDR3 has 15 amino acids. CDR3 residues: CSVEGKSGSTAEAFF. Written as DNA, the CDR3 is TGCAGCGTTGAAGGAAAGAGTGGCAGTACCGCTGAAGCTTTCTTT.

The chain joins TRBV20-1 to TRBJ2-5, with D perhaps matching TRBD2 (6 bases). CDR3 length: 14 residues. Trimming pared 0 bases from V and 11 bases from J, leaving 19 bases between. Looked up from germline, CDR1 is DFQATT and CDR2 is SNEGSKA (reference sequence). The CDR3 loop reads CSAREAVGTGEQYF. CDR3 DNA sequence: TGCAGTGCTAGAGAGGCGGTGGGAACGGGGGAGCAGTACTTC.